This TCR beta chain was observed in a study of T cells after yellow fever vaccination. Background on the study: Fractions of limited cellularity were prepared by means of SMART-Seq v4 Ultra Low Input.

This clonotype was seen repeatedly, ten times or more. The study made its TCR cDNA through 5'RACE template switching. That step introduced a universal primer site along with UMIs. TCRdb recomputed calls from the 5' RACE reads with MiXCR, one row per CDR3 protein. The sample contains over 300,000 distinct CDR3 sequences, approximately 3.8% of which appear only once. The V and J ends lost 0 bases and 5 bases respectively, with 7 bases between them. This CDR3 has 14 residues. The germline CDR1 and CDR2 sequences are MNHEY and SVGAGI. The sample here was PBMCs, taken on the day of the yellow fever booster vaccination. This rearrangement joins TRBV6-5 to TRBJ2-2, with D perhaps TRBD2 (5 bases). The origin of this receptor is a man younger than 35 who received the YFV17D yellow fever vaccine. CDR3 residues: CASSYSRGTGELFF. Written as DNA, the CDR3 is TGTGCCAGCAGTTACTCGAGAGGGACCGGGGAGCTGTTTTTT.